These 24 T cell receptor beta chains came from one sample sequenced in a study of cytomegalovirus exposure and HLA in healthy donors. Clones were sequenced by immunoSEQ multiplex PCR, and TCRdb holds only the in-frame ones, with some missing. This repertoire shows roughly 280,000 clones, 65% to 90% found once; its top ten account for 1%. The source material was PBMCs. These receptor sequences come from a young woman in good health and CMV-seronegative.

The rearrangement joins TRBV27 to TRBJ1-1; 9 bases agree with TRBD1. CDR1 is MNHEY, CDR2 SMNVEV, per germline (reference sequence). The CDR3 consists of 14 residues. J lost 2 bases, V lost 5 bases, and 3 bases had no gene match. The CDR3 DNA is TGTGCCAGCAGTCCGACAGGGGGAAACACTGAAGCTTTCTTT. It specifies CASSPTGGNTEAFF.

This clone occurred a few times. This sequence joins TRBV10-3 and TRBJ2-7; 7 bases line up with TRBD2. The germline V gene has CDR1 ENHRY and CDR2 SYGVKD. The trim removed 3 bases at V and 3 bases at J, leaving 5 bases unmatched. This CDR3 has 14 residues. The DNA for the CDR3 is TGTGCCATCAGTGATCCGGGAGGCTACTACGAGCAGTACTTC. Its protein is CAISDPGGYYEQYF.

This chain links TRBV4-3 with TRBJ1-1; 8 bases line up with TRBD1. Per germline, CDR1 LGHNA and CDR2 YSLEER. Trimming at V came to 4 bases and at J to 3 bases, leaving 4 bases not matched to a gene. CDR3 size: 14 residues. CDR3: CASSLDRGYTEAFF. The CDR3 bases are TGCGCCAGCAGCCTCGACAGGGGATACACTGAAGCTTTCTTT.

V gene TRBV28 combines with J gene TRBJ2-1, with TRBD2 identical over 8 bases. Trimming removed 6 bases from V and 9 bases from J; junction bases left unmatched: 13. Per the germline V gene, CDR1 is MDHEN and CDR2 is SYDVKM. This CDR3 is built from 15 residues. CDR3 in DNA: TGTGCCAGCAGCCCCCGAGGGCGGGGGGACCGTGAGCAGTTCTTC. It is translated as CASSPRGRGDREQFF.

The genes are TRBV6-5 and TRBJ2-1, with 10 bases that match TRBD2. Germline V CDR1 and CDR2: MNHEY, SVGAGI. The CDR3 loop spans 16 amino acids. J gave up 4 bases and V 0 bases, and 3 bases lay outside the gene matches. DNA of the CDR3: TGTGCCAGCAGTTACTCGGGACTAGCGACATACAATGAGCAGTTCTTC. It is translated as CASSYSGLATYNEQFF.

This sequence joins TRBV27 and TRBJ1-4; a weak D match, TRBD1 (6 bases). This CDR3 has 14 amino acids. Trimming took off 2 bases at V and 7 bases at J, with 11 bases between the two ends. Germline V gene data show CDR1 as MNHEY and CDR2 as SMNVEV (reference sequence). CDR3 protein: CASSLAWDIEKLFF. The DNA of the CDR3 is TGTGCCAGCAGTTTAGCGTGGGACATTGAAAAACTGTTTTTT.

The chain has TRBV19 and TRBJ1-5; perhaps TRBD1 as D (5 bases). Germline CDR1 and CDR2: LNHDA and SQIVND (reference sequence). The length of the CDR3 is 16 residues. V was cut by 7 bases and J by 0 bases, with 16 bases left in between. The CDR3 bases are TGTGCCAGTAAGAACCAAGGGGCCAATAGCAATCAGCCCCAGCATTTT. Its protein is CASKNQGANSNQPQHF.

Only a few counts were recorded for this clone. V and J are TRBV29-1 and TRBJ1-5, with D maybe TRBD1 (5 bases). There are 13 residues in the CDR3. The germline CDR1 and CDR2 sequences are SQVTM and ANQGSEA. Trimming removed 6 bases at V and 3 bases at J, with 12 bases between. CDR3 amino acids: CSVLDSVNQPQHF. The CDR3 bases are TGCAGCGTACTCGACAGTGTCAATCAGCCCCAGCATTTT.

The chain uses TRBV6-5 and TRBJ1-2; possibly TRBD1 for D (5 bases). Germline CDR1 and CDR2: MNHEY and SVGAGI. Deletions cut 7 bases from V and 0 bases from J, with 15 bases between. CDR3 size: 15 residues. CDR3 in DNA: TGTGCCAGCACGCGGGACCTCGGGTCTAACTATGGCTACACCTTC. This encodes CASTRDLGSNYGYTF.

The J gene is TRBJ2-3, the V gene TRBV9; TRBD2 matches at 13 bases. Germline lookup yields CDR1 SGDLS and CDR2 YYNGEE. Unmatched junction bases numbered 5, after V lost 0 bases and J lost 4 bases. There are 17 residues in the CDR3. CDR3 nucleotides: TGTGCCAGCAGCGTAGATACTAGCGGGGGGGAGGCAGATACGCAGTATTTT. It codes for CASSVDTSGGEADTQYF.

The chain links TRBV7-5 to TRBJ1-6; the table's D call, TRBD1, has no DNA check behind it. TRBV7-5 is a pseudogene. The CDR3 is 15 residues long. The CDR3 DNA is TGTGCCAGAAGCAGACCGGGACAGCGAGATTCACCCCTCCACTTT. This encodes CARSRPGQRDSPLHF.

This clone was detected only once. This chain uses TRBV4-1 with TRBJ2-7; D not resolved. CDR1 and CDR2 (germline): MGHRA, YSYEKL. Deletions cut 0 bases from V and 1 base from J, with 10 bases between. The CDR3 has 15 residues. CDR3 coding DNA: TGCGCCAGCAGCCAAGAGGAGTCGGAGTCCTACGAGCAGTACTTC. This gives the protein CASSQEESESYEQYF.

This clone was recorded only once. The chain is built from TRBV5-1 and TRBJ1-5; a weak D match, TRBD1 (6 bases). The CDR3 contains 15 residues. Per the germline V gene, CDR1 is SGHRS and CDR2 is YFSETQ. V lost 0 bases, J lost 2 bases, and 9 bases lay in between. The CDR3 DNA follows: TGCGCCAGCAGCTTGGAGGGGGATGGCAATCAGCCCCAGCATTTT. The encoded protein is CASSLEGDGNQPQHF.

Here the CDR3 DNA reads TGTGCCAGCAGTTTCATAGCGGGGGGGCGGGAGACCCAGTACTTC. It encodes CASSFIAGGRETQYF. The chain has TRBV28 and TRBJ2-5; 11 positions agree with TRBD2. The trim removed 3 bases at V and 5 bases at J, leaving 5 bases unmatched. The CDR3 extends over 15 amino acids. Germline V gene lookup returns CDR1 MDHEN and CDR2 SYDVKM.

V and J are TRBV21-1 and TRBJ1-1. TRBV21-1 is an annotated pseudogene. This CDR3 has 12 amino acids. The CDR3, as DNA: TGTGCCAGCAGGACGGGGAACACTGAAGCTTTCTTT. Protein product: CASRTGNTEAFF.

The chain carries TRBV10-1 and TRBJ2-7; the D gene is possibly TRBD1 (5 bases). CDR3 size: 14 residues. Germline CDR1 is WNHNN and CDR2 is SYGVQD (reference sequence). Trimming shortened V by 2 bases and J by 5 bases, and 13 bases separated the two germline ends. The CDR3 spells CASSEAGPEDEQYF. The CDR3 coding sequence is TGCGCCAGCAGTGAGGCAGGGCCTGAGGACGAGCAGTACTTC.

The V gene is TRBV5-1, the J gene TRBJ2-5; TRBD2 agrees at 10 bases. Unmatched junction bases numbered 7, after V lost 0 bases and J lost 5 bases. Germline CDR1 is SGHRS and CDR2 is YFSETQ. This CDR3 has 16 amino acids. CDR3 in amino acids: CASSLAPSGSGETQYF. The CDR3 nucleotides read TGCGCCAGCAGCTTGGCCCCTAGCGGGAGTGGGGAGACCCAGTACTTC.

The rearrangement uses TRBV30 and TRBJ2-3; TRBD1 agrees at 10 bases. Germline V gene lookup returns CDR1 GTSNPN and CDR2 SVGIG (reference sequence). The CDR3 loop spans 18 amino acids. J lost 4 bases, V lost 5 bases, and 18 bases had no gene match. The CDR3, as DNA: TGTGCCTGGGACCGGGACAGGGGAGGAAGGACACGGGCAGATACGCAGTATTTT. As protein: CAWDRDRGGRTRADTQYF.

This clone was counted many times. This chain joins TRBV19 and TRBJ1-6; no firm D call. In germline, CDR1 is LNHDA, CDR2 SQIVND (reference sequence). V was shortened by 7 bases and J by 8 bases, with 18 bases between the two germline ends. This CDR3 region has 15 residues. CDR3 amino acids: CASMEGTASDSPLHF. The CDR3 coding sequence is TGTGCCAGTATGGAGGGAACAGCATCTGATTCACCCCTCCACTTT.

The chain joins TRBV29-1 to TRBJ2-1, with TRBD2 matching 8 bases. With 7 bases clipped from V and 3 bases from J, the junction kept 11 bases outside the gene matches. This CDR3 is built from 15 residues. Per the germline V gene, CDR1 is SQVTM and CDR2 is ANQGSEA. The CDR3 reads CSGAGSGGNYNEQFF. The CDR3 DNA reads TGCAGCGGGGCCGGGAGCGGGGGCAACTACAATGAGCAGTTCTTC.

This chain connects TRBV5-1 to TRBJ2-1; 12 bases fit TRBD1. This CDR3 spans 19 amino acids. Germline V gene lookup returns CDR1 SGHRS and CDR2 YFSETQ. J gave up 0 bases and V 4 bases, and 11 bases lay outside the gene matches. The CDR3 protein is CASSKNPPGQGASYNEQFF. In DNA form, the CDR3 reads TGCGCCAGCAGCAAAAACCCACCGGGACAGGGGGCCTCCTACAATGAGCAGTTCTTC.

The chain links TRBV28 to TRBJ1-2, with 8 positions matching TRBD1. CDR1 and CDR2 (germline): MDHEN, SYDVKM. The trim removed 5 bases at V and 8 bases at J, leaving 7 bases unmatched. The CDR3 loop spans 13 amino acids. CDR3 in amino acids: CASSRTGIGGYTF. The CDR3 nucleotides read TGTGCCAGCAGTCGGACAGGGATTGGCGGCTACACCTTC.

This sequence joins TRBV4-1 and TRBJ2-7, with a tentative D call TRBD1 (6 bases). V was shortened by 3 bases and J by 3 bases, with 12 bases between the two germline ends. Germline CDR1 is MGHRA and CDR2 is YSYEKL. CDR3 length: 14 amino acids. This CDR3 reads CASSHRDTLYEQYF. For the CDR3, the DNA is TGCGCCAGCAGCCACCGGGACACCCTCTACGAGCAGTACTTC.

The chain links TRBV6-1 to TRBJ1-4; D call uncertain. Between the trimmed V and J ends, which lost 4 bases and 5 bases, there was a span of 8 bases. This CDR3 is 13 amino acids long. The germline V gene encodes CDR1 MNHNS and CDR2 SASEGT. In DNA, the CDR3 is TGTGCCAGCAGTGCAGGAGGAAATGAAAAACTGTTTTTT. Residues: CASSAGGNEKLFF.